The next 16 T cell receptor beta chains were all read from a single sample in a study of T-cell memory formation after mild COVID-19. TCRdb reprocessed the 5' RACE reads via MiXCR and lists one record per CDR3 protein. In the table there are 100,000 or so distinct CDR3 sequences, 11% of which are singletons. Material for sequencing was PBMCs or a T cell subset sorted from them (not recorded which). The receptors come from a young man who had mild COVID-19 (a few samples of this study predate the infection). Cell type and time point are not known.

This clonotype has more than one count but fewer than ten. The chain is built from TRBV6-5 and TRBJ2-1; 7 bases match TRBD1. The CDR3 has 14 residues. The ends lost 2 bases at V and 5 bases at J; junction bases unmatched: 3. Germline V gives CDR1 MNHEY, CDR2 SVGAGI. CDR3: CASSYPGQHNEQFF. Here the CDR3 DNA reads TGTGCCAGCAGTTACCCGGGACAGCACAATGAGCAGTTCTTC.

The chain is built from TRBV27 and TRBJ2-7, with TRBD1 matching 7 bases. V was clipped by 4 bases and J by 2 bases; unmatched bases: 5. The germline V gene has CDR1 MNHEY and CDR2 SMNVEV (reference sequence). The CDR3 spans 14 residues. Here the CDR3 reads CASSYAGTAYEQYF. Written as DNA, the CDR3 is TGTGCCAGCAGTTACGCCGGGACAGCCTACGAGCAGTACTTC.

The chain carries TRBV7-9 and TRBJ2-1; 10 bases match TRBD2. This CDR3 contains 14 residues. V shed 3 bases and J 6 bases; nucleotides not matched to a gene: 2. The germline V gene has CDR1 SEHNR and CDR2 FQNEAQ (reference sequence). CDR3 coding DNA: TGTGCCAGCAGCTTCCTAGCGGGGGTCAATGAGCAGTTCTTC. It translates to CASSFLAGVNEQFF.

This clonotype was observed at least ten times. This chain uses TRBV12-3 or TRBV12-4 with TRBJ1-5; TRBD1 aligns across 9 bases. With V trimmed by 5 bases and J by 9 bases, 5 bases remained unmatched. CDR3 size: 13 residues. Here the CDR3 reads CASSEQGARPQHF. In nucleotides, the CDR3 is TGTGCCAGCAGTGAACAGGGGGCGAGGCCCCAGCATTTT.

The rearrangement joins TRBV18 to TRBJ2-7, with 8 bases aligning to TRBD1. CDR1 and CDR2 (germline): KGHSH, LQKENI. V dropped 6 bases and J dropped 6; count of bases not matched to a gene: 13. This CDR3 comprises 15 residues. This chain's CDR3 is CASSPHGRGPFEQYV. Written as DNA, the CDR3 is TGTGCCAGCTCCCCCCACGGCAGGGGGCCGTTCGAGCAGTACGTC.

The chain employs TRBV13 and TRBJ2-7, with D uncertain. This CDR3 has 12 residues. Per the germline V gene, CDR1 is PRHDT and CDR2 is FYEKMQ (reference sequence). V lost 5 bases, J lost 4 bases, and 9 bases lay in between. The CDR3 sequence: CASSILGYEQYF. DNA of the CDR3: TGTGCCAGCAGCATCCTAGGGTACGAGCAGTACTTC. Supplemented by reference TRBV13 and TRBJ2-7, the full variable domain reads AAGVIQSPRHLIKEKRETATLKCYPIPRHDTVYWYQQGPGQDPQFLISFYEKMQSDKGSIPDRFSAQQFSDYHSELNMSSLELGDSALYFCASSILGYEQYFGPGTRLTVT.

The chain uses TRBV7-9 and TRBJ2-7; 8 bases line up with TRBD1. Germline CDR1 SEHNR, CDR2 FQNEAQ (reference sequence). The CDR3 is 16 residues long. With 5 bases clipped from V and 5 bases from J, the junction kept 14 bases outside the gene matches. CDR3 loop: CASSPLITGTGDEQYF. The DNA for the CDR3 is TGTGCCAGCAGCCCCCTTATTACCGGGACAGGAGACGAGCAGTACTTC.

This clonotype was seen ten or more times. The chain combines TRBV7-9 with TRBJ2-7, with no clear D. V dropped 2 bases and J dropped 1 base, with 15 bases sitting between them. Germline CDR1 and CDR2: SEHNR and FQNEAQ (reference sequence). CDR3 length: 16 amino acids. This CDR3 is CASSLSAASSSYEQYV. For the CDR3, the DNA is TGTGCCAGCAGCTTAAGTGCCGCTAGTTCTTCCTACGAGCAGTACGTC.

This clonotype was found a few times. The chain joins TRBV4-3 to TRBJ2-1; 10 bases match TRBD2. The J segment lost 3 bases and the V segment lost 3 bases, leaving 8 bases of the junction unmatched. The CDR3 contains 17 residues. Germline V gene data show CDR1 as LGHNA and CDR2 as YSLEER. In DNA form, the CDR3 reads TGCGCCAGCAGCCAGACATTCTCTAGCGGGGGCTACAATGAGCAGTTCTTC. Translating it yields CASSQTFSSGGYNEQFF.

The J gene is TRBJ2-3, the V gene TRBV5-1, with 9 nucleotides matching TRBD2. Germline loops: CDR1 SGHRS, CDR2 YFSETQ. The CDR3 is 14 residues long. The V gene end was trimmed by 4 bases and the J gene end by 3 bases; junction bases not matched to a gene: 3. In DNA form, the CDR3 reads TGCGCCAGCAGCGGTAGCGGGGGTACAGATACGCAGTATTTT. It codes for CASSGSGGTDTQYF. The variable domain in full, completed from reference TRBV5-1 and TRBJ2-3, reads KAGVTQTPRYLIKTRGQQVTLSCSPISGHRSVSWYQQTPGQGLQFLFEYFSETQRNKGNFPGRFSGRQFSNSRSEMNVSTLELGDSALYLCASSGSGGTDTQYFGPGTRLTVL.

V usage is TRBV5-5 and J usage is TRBJ2-2; D remains ambiguous. Germline values: CDR1 SGHKS, CDR2 YYEKEE (reference sequence). This CDR3 has 13 residues. V was trimmed by 7 bases and J by 7 bases, leaving 14 bases between them. The CDR3 protein is CASPFRDFGELFF. The DNA for the CDR3 is TGTGCCAGCCCCTTCAGAGACTTCGGGGAGCTGTTTTTT.

This clonotype was counted between two and nine times. V usage is TRBV3-1 and J usage is TRBJ2-6; a possible D gene is TRBD1 (6 bases). Germline V gene lookup returns CDR1 LGHDT and CDR2 YNNKEL (reference sequence). This CDR3 has 18 residues. V was pared by 5 bases and J by 0 bases, with 17 bases between. CDR3 in DNA: TGTGCCAGCAGCTTCCGGGACACGACCGGCTCTGGGGCCAACGTCCTGACTTTC. Translation: CASSFRDTTGSGANVLTF.

This clonotype showed up many times. V is TRBV20-1 and J is TRBJ1-5; weak D call: TRBD1 (6 bases). The CDR3 runs to 14 residues. Germline V gene sequence: CDR1 DFQATT, CDR2 SNEGSKA (reference sequence). V was clipped by 3 bases and J by 5 bases, with 14 bases between them. This CDR3 reads CSASAGDRYQPQHF. The CDR3 nucleotides read TGCAGTGCTAGTGCAGGGGATAGGTATCAGCCCCAGCATTTT.

This clonotype was detected only a few times. The chain recombines TRBV6-2 or TRBV6-3 with TRBJ2-7, with D tentatively TRBD1 (5 bases). V lost 4 bases to trimming and J lost 1 base, with 8 bases between them. The CDR3 extends over 13 amino acids. The germline V gene has CDR1 MNHEY and CDR2 SVGEGT. The CDR3 is CASSSPGSYEQYV. In DNA, the CDR3 is TGTGCCAGCAGTTCACCAGGGTCCTACGAGCAGTACGTC.

In this sample, this clonotype turned up many times. J is TRBJ2-7 and V is TRBV12-3 or TRBV12-4; a possible D gene is TRBD2 (6 bases). This CDR3 comprises 13 residues. The ends were cut back, 3 bases at V and 2 bases at J, with 8 bases in the middle. CDR3 amino acids: CASSLRGPYEQYV. The CDR3 bases are TGTGCCAGCAGTTTGCGGGGCCCCTACGAGCAGTACGTC.

This clonotype was picked up a small number of times. V is TRBV27 and J is TRBJ2-5; D is ambiguous. V was shortened by 3 bases and J by 4 bases, with 21 bases between the two germline ends. CDR3 size: 17 residues. The germline V gene encodes CDR1 MNHEY and CDR2 SMNVEV (reference sequence). The CDR3 sequence is CASSLRQALQAGETQYF. The CDR3 nucleotides read TGTGCCAGCAGTTTGCGTCAGGCCCTCCAAGCCGGAGAGACCCAGTACTTC.